The 16 T cell receptor beta chains below come from one sample, sequenced in a study of blood T cell repertoires in COVID-19. Profiled with immunoSEQ multiplex PCR; TCRdb holds only in-frame clones, not every one. The table lists roughly 200,000 clones, 75% to 90% of them singletons. The specimen was PBMCs or T cells enriched from blood (not recorded which). All receptors come from a man aged 30 to 39 who had recovered from COVID-19.

V is TRBV19 and J is TRBJ2-5; 7 bases are shared with TRBD1. The CDR3 totals 13 residues. V was pared by 6 bases and J by 1 base, with 2 bases of the junction left unmatched. From germline, CDR1 is LNHDA and CDR2 SQIVND (reference sequence). CDR3 amino acids: CASSGQVQETQYF. In nucleotides, the CDR3 is TGTGCCAGTAGCGGACAGGTCCAAGAGACCCAGTACTTC.

The V gene is TRBV28, the J gene TRBJ2-7, with TRBD1 as a possible D gene (5 bases). The CDR3 length is 13 residues. V shed 5 bases and J shed 3 bases, with 11 bases lying between them. The germline gives CDR1 MDHEN, CDR2 SYDVKM. The CDR3 loop is CASSPLDSYEQYF. In DNA, the CDR3 is TGTGCCAGCAGTCCCCTCGACAGCTACGAGCAGTACTTC.

This chain joins TRBV6-5 and TRBJ1-4, with D possibly matching TRBD1 (5 bases). CDR1 is MNHEY and CDR2 is SVGAGI in the germline V gene. With 8 bases removed from V and 3 bases from J, the gap between germline ends came to 13 bases. The CDR3 length is 14 residues. CDR3 coding DNA: TGTGCCAGCGGAGGATGGGGGGCTAATGAAAAACTGTTTTTT. Translation: CASGGWGANEKLFF.

The chain recombines TRBV6-5 with TRBJ1-2; weak D call: TRBD1 (5 bases). CDR3 length equals 13 residues. V lost 2 bases and J lost 5, with 9 bases in between. Germline CDR1 MNHEY, CDR2 SVGAGI. In nucleotides, the CDR3 is TGTGCCAGCAGTTACCAAAGACAGTATGGCTACACCTTC. The encoded protein is CASSYQRQYGYTF.

V usage is TRBV7-6 and J usage is TRBJ2-7, with TRBD1 identical over 8 bases. The V and J ends lost 2 bases and 3 bases, in that order; junction bases with no gene match: 6. This CDR3 is 15 amino acids long. Germline V CDR1 and CDR2: SGHVS, FNYEAQ. The CDR3 nucleotides are TGTGCCAGCAGCTTAACCACGGACAGGGACTACGAGCAGTACTTC. Encoded protein: CASSLTTDRDYEQYF.

The chain is built from TRBV5-5 and TRBJ2-7, with TRBD1 matching 7 bases. CDR1 SGHKS and CDR2 YYEKEE come from the germline V gene (reference sequence). The CDR3 consists of 15 residues. The V segment lost 2 bases and the J segment 4 bases; nucleotides outside the gene matches: 9. The CDR3 sequence: CASSLRDRQYYEQYF. CDR3 sequence (DNA): TGTGCCAGCAGCTTACGGGACAGACAATATTACGAGCAGTACTTC.

This sequence joins TRBV19 and TRBJ1-5, with 8 positions matching TRBD1. Germline lookup yields CDR1 LNHDA and CDR2 SQIVND (reference sequence). With 9 bases clipped from V and 6 bases from J, the junction kept 10 bases outside the gene matches. The CDR3 spans 14 residues. The CDR3 is CASGSTGVGQPQHF. The CDR3 bases are TGTGCCAGCGGATCGACAGGGGTTGGTCAGCCCCAGCATTTT.

This clone was counted between two and nine times. This chain uses TRBV6-1 with TRBJ2-3; TRBD1 might be the D (8 bases). Trimming stripped 1 base from V and 3 bases from J, with 11 bases between. CDR3 size: 15 residues. CDR1 is MNHNS, CDR2 SASEGT, per germline. CDR3 in amino acids: CASSEEQGGTDTQYF. The CDR3 coding sequence is TGTGCCAGCAGTGAAGAACAGGGGGGGACAGATACGCAGTATTTT.

V is TRBV14 and J is TRBJ2-3; 9 bases agree with TRBD2. This CDR3 is built from 15 residues. V lost 2 bases, J lost 5 bases, and 5 bases stayed unmatched. Looked up from germline, CDR1 is SGHDN and CDR2 is FVKESK. CDR3 loop: CASSQMLAGLDTQYF. DNA for the CDR3: TGTGCCAGCAGCCAAATGCTAGCGGGACTAGATACGCAGTATTTT. The entire variable domain, with the rest obtained from reference TRBV14 and TRBJ2-3, is as follows: EAGVTQFPSHSVIEKGQTVTLRCDPISGHDNLYWYRRVMGKEIKFLLHFVKESKQDESGMPNNRFLAERTGGTYSTLKVQPAELEDSGVYFCASSQMLAGLDTQYFGPGTRLTVL.

V gene TRBV7-8 combines with J gene TRBJ2-1, with 13 bases lining up with TRBD2. Germline V gene lookup returns CDR1 SGHVS and CDR2 FQNEAQ. V shed 5 bases and J 8 bases; nucleotides not matched to a gene: 12. The CDR3 spans 17 residues. The DNA of the CDR3 is TGTGCCAGCAGCCTACTACTAGCGGGGGGGGCCCTCGATGAGCAGTTCTTC. This gives the protein CASSLLLAGGALDEQFF.

This clone appeared a few times. The chain couples TRBV18 to TRBJ2-7; TRBD1 aligns across 7 bases. This CDR3 contains 13 residues. V trimming: 8 bases; J trimming: 2 bases; junction bases outside the gene matches: 6. The V gene's germline CDR1 is KGHSH and CDR2 LQKENI. CDR3 residues: CASRHGTAYEQYF. The CDR3 DNA is TGTGCCAGCCGTCACGGGACAGCCTACGAGCAGTACTTC.

This clone was picked up one time. This chain joins TRBV30 and TRBJ1-2; D may be TRBD1 (6 bases). The CDR3 totals 13 residues. The V gene's germline CDR1 is GTSNPN and CDR2 SVGIG (reference sequence). The V end was cut by 0 bases, the J end by 4 bases, with 9 bases between. Written as DNA, the CDR3 is TGTGCCTGGAGTGTAGGGGGGGTCTATGGCTACACCTTC. It encodes CAWSVGGVYGYTF.

Comment on this clone: Other DNA sequences of this sample code for an identical CDR3. The genes are TRBV12-3 or TRBV12-4 and TRBJ1-2; D perhaps matches TRBD1 (5 bases). The ends were cut back, 4 bases at V and 6 bases at J, with 6 bases in the middle. The CDR3 extends over 11 amino acids. Here the CDR3 DNA reads TGTGCCAGCAGTTGGGGGGATGGCTACACCTTC. This translates into CASSWGDGYTF.

The chain carries TRBV27 and TRBJ2-1; 8 positions agree with TRBD2. Germline lookup yields CDR1 MNHEY and CDR2 SMNVEV (reference sequence). V was pared by 1 base and J by 2 bases, with 4 bases of the junction left unmatched. The CDR3 is 16 residues long. CDR3 loop: CASSLLVSGTYNEQFF. The CDR3 DNA sequence: TGTGCCAGCAGTTTATTGGTTAGCGGGACCTACAATGAGCAGTTCTTC.

As DNA, the CDR3 is TGCAGCGTTGTAGACGGGCTAGCCACTGAAGCTTTCTTT. It yields the protein CSVVDGLATEAFF. The chain couples TRBV29-1 to TRBJ1-1; no clear D gene. Trimming shortened V by 4 bases and J by 4 bases, and 13 bases separated the two germline ends. Germline loops: CDR1 SQVTM, CDR2 ANQGSEA. CDR3 size: 13 residues.

The gene calls are TRBV3-1 (or the pseudogene TRBV3-2) and TRBJ2-2; 8 bases agree with TRBD1. The CDR3 is 15 amino acids. Germline loops: CDR1 LGHDT, CDR2 YNNKEL (reference sequence). After removal of 1 base from V and 6 bases from J, the junction contained 4 bases not matched to a gene. CDR3 coding DNA: TGTGCCAGCAGCCAAGGCTACAGGGGGGCCGGGGAGCTGTTTTTT. Residues: CASSQGYRGAGELFF.